This T cell receptor beta chain was documented in a study of blood T cell repertoires in COVID-19 (dated by TCRdb to 2018 to 2021). Regarding the study in general: Samples covering the acute and convalescent phases of COVID-19 were provided by collaborators in the United States, Italy and Spain. The prospective study material was composed of cDNA or gDNA derived from T cells, B-cell-depleted T cells, or PBMCs. Subjects who had been exposed to COVID-19, were actively infected with it, or had recovered from it provided the deeply sampled blood TCRbeta repertoires that made up the dataset. The repertoires were released in a freely available public database meant as a resource for research on the immune response to SARS-CoV-2. The samples were drawn from the first 160 participants of the ongoing ImmuneRACE study and from over a thousand subjects provided by 6 global collaborators. Sample metadata almost always included a de-identified subject ID, COVID-19 status, age in years and sex. Where available, HLA class I and class II types were obtained from metadata supplied by the sample provider rather than from assay-based typing.

Enrolling through a virtual design, the prospective study's participants ranged in age from roughly 18 to 100 years and lived across 24 United States geographic areas. To assign participants to cohorts, the prospective study relied on clinical history that participants themselves reported in a screening survey and a study questionnaire. For ImmuneRACE Cohort 3, a participant was defined as recovered based on two consecutive negative NP/OP PCR tests, clearance by a healthcare professional, or resolution of symptoms. In the prospective study, whole blood, serum and a nasopharyngeal or oropharyngeal swab were collected from each participant by mobile phlebotomists. Participants in the prospective study had the option to provide additional blood draws and questionnaires over a roughly 2-month period. Before DNA extraction, prospective study blood samples were shipped either frozen or at room temperature.

V and J are truncated by 5 bases and 7 bases respectively, leaving an intervening sequence of 13 bases. The CDR3 sequence holds 13 residues, the cysteine and phenylalanine included. CDR3 DNA only is kept here, 39 bases in frame from base 1. Looking up the germline V gene yields CDR1 SGHAT and CDR2 FQNNGV. Study-level results and caveats: How much clinical and demographic metadata was included differed by source and by participant, and the metadata was provided uncurated.

TCRbeta CDR3 regions were amplified from genomic DNA using the immunoSEQ Assay, a bias-controlled multiplex PCR. The authors processed their data as follows. The number of nucleated cells in each sample was estimated by amplification of reference gene primers within the assay. Sequence reads were collapsed and filtered to measure the absolute abundance of every unique TCRbeta CDR3 rearrangement. For each sample, productive Simpson clonality was calculated as the square root of Simpson's diversity index across productive rearrangements. TCRdb holds this immuneACCESS table with in-frame rearrangements only. Some clones are missing; in checked studies, unresolved V genes explain under half, and the rest has no known cause. Clone size and the V and J calls come from that table; the DNA yielded D and trimming. This sample is represented by about 160,000 clones; 85% to 90% of them were singletons. The top ten clones comprise about 6.6% of the sample.

Concerning this clone: There is no known antigen for this receptor. No base quality information exists; no much larger clone differs at one position.

The clonotype originates from a woman aged 45-59 years who had recovered from COVID-19. The sequencing input was PBMCs or T cells enriched from blood (not recorded which). The V and J genes are TRBV11-2 and TRBJ2-3; the D gene is perhaps TRBD2, on 5 matching bases. The CDR3 is CASSPAPGYTQYF. The DNA sequence follows: TGTGCCAGCAGCCCTGCCCCGGGGTATACGCAGTATTTT.